The source of this T cell receptor (beta chain) is a study of cytomegalovirus exposure and HLA in healthy donors. About the study: HLA-typed donors contributed approximately 86 million unique TCRs, which were held in an early data release. Study findings and constraints: Later, an analysis found that common viral pathogens appeared to be linked with several of the most significant clusters. Later on, an analysis showed TCR association rates differing by HLA locus, with DRB1 the most and HLA-C the fewest.

With 60 Vbeta and 13 Jbeta primers, the PCR was carried out. Clones were read by immunoSEQ multiplex PCR, and TCRdb kept only the in-frame ones, dropping some. The sample lists 110,000 to 150,000 clones, about 80% occurring once. Germline V gene sequence: CDR1 SSHAT, CDR2 FNYEAQ (reference sequence). The CDR3 loop spans 13 amino acids. On this clone: Its antigen is still unknown. The junction and the germline gene differ at one end; a read error may be behind it.

The clonotype originates from a man aged 40-49 years in good health and CMV-seronegative. The chain couples TRBV7-7 to TRBJ2-5; D not certain. Sequencing was carried out using PBMCs. CDR3 in amino acids: CASSLSFQETQYF. The CDR3 nucleotides read TGTGCTAGCAGCTTATCCTTTCAAGAGACCCAGTACTTC.